Following are 21 T cell receptor beta chains from one sample sequenced in a study of siplizumab effects on memory and regulatory T cells. The protocol was immunoSEQ multiplex PCR, while the TCRdb copy is restricted to in-frame clones and leaves out a portion. This sample has 60,000 to 65,000 clones, with 65% to 80% found just once. The sample consisted of memory CD4+ T cells sorted from blood. The receptors were sampled from a human donor in good health.

This chain links TRBV11-2 with TRBJ2-2, with no clear D. The V gene lost 5 bases and the J gene lost 1 base, with 14 bases spanning the gap. Germline V CDR1 and CDR2: SGHAT, FQNNGV. CDR3 length: 16 residues. CDR3 protein: CASSPGFYQNTGELFF. CDR3 nucleotide sequence: TGTGCCAGCAGCCCAGGATTCTATCAGAACACCGGGGAGCTGTTTTTT.

The V gene is TRBV21-1, the J gene TRBJ1-5. TRBV21-1 is annotated as a pseudogene. The CDR3 loop spans 15 amino acids. CDR3 in amino acids: CASSKRARDNQPQHF. CDR3 sequence (DNA): TGTGCCAGCAGCAAACGGGCCCGAGACAATCAGCCCCAGCATTTT.

The chain recombines TRBV9 with TRBJ2-1, with 8 bases aligning to TRBD2. CDR1 is SGDLS and CDR2 is YYNGEE in the germline V gene. CDR3 length equals 15 residues. V was pared by 3 bases and J by 2 bases, with 4 bases of the junction left unmatched. CDR3 coding DNA: TGTGCCAGCAGCGGGGGACTAGGAGCCTACAATGAGCAGTTCTTC. Protein sequence: CASSGGLGAYNEQFF. Full variable domain (rest looked up from reference TRBV9 and TRBJ2-1): DSGVTQTPKHLITATGQRVTLRCSPRSGDLSVYWYQQSLDQGLQFLIQYYNGEERAKGNILERFSAQQFPDLHSELNLSSLELGDSALYFCASSGGLGAYNEQFFGPGTRLTVL.

In its sample, this clone was seen a few times. J is TRBJ2-2 and V is TRBV28; D not resolved. Germline loops: CDR1 MDHEN, CDR2 SYDVKM. The CDR3 has 13 amino acids. V lost 2 bases and J lost 9, with 10 bases in between. The DNA for the CDR3 is TGTGCCAGCAGTTTAGGGCCTTCCAGGGAGCTGTTTTTT. Protein sequence: CASSLGPSRELFF.

V and J are TRBV12-5 and TRBJ2-5; D is unclear. Germline CDR1 reads LGHNT; CDR2 reads FRNRAP. This CDR3 contains 14 residues. V lost 4 bases and J lost 1, with 10 bases in between. CDR3 region: CASGSSGFQETQYF. The DNA for the CDR3 is TGTGCTAGTGGTTCGTCAGGTTTCCAAGAGACCCAGTACTTC.

The V call is TRBV4-1, the J call TRBJ1-4, with 7 bases lining up with TRBD1. The CDR3 consists of 16 residues. The germline gives CDR1 MGHRA, CDR2 YSYEKL. Germline trimming cut 1 base from V and 0 bases from J; bases unmatched to any gene: 2. CDR3 amino acids: CASSQATGATNEKLFF. Here the CDR3 DNA reads TGCGCCAGCAGCCAAGCCACAGGGGCAACTAATGAAAAACTGTTTTTT.

V usage is TRBV4-1 and J usage is TRBJ2-2; 13 positions agree with TRBD2. In germline, CDR1 is MGHRA, CDR2 YSYEKL. After removal of 0 bases from V and 8 bases from J, the junction contained 9 bases not matched to a gene. There are 18 residues in the CDR3. The CDR3 loop is CASSQEGLLAGGAGELFF. The CDR3 region has the DNA TGCGCCAGCAGCCAAGAGGGCCTACTAGCGGGGGGGGCAGGGGAGCTGTTTTTT.

The chain has TRBV7-5 and TRBJ1-3. TRBV7-5 represents a pseudogene. The CDR3 spans 14 residues. The CDR3 here is CVRSLVFSGNTIYF. CDR3 in DNA: TGTGTCAGAAGCTTAGTATTTTCTGGAAACACCATATATTTT.

This sequence joins TRBV11-2 and TRBJ1-2, with 8 bases identical to TRBD1. The CDR3 has 13 amino acids. Looked up from germline, CDR1 is SGHAT and CDR2 is FQNNGV. V was pared by 6 bases and J by 10 bases, with 10 bases of the junction left unmatched. The CDR3 spells CASRLGTGGSYTF. The CDR3 nucleotides are TGTGCCAGCAGGCTCGGGACAGGTGGTTCCTACACCTTC.

The genes are TRBV27 and TRBJ1-5, with D uncertain. This CDR3 contains 14 residues. Per germline, CDR1 MNHEY and CDR2 SMNVEV (reference sequence). Between the trimmed V and J ends, which lost 2 bases and 8 bases, there was a span of 13 bases. CDR3 coding DNA: TGTGCCAGCAGTTTAAAGAGGTCTTCGGAGCCCCAGCATTTT. Its translation is CASSLKRSSEPQHF.

The count of this clone is one. The chain uses TRBV2 and TRBJ1-1, with a weak D call TRBD1 (5 bases). Per germline, CDR1 SNHLY and CDR2 FYNNEI. The CDR3 has 15 residues. Deletions cut 4 bases from V and 1 base from J, with 13 bases between. The CDR3 nucleotides read TGTGCCAGCAGTGGAGAGCAGGGAGCGAACACTGAAGCTTTCTTT. This translates into CASSGEQGANTEAFF.

This clone came up once. The V call is TRBV2, the J call TRBJ2-5; TRBD2 might be the D (7 bases). V lost 3 bases and J 7 bases, leaving 12 bases between the germline ends. CDR1 and CDR2 (germline): SNHLY, FYNNEI. This CDR3 is built from 13 residues. The CDR3 DNA follows: TGTGCCAGCAGTGATCGGGGGGCCGGGACCCAGTACTTC. Protein: CASSDRGAGTQYF. Full variable domain (missing parts from reference TRBV2 and TRBJ2-5): EPEVTQTPSHQVTQMGQEVILRCVPISNHLYFYWYRQILGQKVEFLVSFYNNEISEKSEIFDDQFSVERPDGSNFTLKIRSTKLEDSAMYFCASSDRGAGTQYFGPGTRLLVL.

The rearrangement links TRBV18 to TRBJ2-7; maybe TRBD2 (5 bases). CDR1 is KGHSH, CDR2 LQKENI, per germline. Trimming stripped 3 bases from V and 5 bases from J, with 14 bases between. The CDR3 spans 14 residues. Written as DNA, the CDR3 is TGTGCCAGCTCACCCCGCACGAGGGAGAACGAGCAGTACTTC. This gives the protein CASSPRTRENEQYF.

This sequence joins TRBV19 and TRBJ2-1; the match to TRBD2 covers 8 bases. The V gene end was trimmed by 8 bases and the J gene end by 8 bases; junction bases not matched to a gene: 11. The CDR3 is made up of 14 amino acids. Germline-derived CDR1 and CDR2 are LNHDA and SQIVND (reference sequence). CDR3 in DNA: TGTGCCAGTCTCGCGGGGGGTCGGGCCCATGAGCAGTTCTTC. Protein product: CASLAGGRAHEQFF.

This clone was counted a few times. J is TRBJ2-1 and V is TRBV11-3; D is possibly TRBD1 or TRBD2 (5 bases each). Between the trimmed V and J ends, which lost 1 base and 10 bases, there was a span of 11 bases. Looked up from germline, CDR1 is SGHNT and CDR2 is YENEEA. The CDR3 extends over 13 amino acids. CDR3 DNA sequence: TGTGCCAGCAGCTTAGTCGTGTGGGGGGAGCAGTTCTTC. It translates to CASSLVVWGEQFF.

This clone was counted only a few times. The chain links TRBV4-2 to TRBJ2-3; TRBD2 is a possible D gene (7 bases). There are 16 residues in the CDR3. From germline, CDR1 is LGHNA and CDR2 YNFKEQ. Trimming took off 0 bases at V and 4 bases at J, with 14 bases between the two ends. The CDR3 here is CASSQDRGGGADTQYF. CDR3 in DNA: TGTGCCAGCAGCCAAGACAGGGGCGGGGGCGCAGATACGCAGTATTTT.

The chain is built from TRBV7-2 and TRBJ1-5; the D gene is possibly TRBD1 (5 bases). Germline values: CDR1 SGHTA, CDR2 FQGNSA. The ends were cut back, 1 base at V and 0 bases at J, with 7 bases in the middle. The CDR3 runs 15 residues. The CDR3 nucleotides read TGTGCCAGCAGCTTAGTAGGGGATAGCAATCAGCCCCAGCATTTT. Translating gives CASSLVGDSNQPQHF.

This clone was counted a few times. The chain has TRBV7-2 and TRBJ1-6; D gene unclear. Germline-derived CDR1 and CDR2 are SGHTA and FQGNSA. Trimming removed 3 bases at V and 10 bases at J, with 7 bases between. The CDR3 is 12 amino acids. The CDR3 DNA is TGTGCCAGCAGCTTTGGTGTCTCACCCCTCCACTTT. Translated, it gives CASSFGVSPLHF.

The CDR3 sequence: CASSLTEEDTQYF. The CDR3 DNA sequence: TGCGCCAGCAGCTTAACGGAGGAGGATACGCAGTATTTT. V usage is TRBV5-1 and J usage is TRBJ2-3, with D possibly being TRBD2 (5 bases). CDR1 and CDR2 from the germline V gene are SGHRS and YFSETQ. This CDR3 contains 13 residues. V dropped 2 bases and J dropped 6 bases, with 10 bases sitting between them.

The chain employs TRBV5-1 and TRBJ2-7; 10 bases are shared with TRBD1. This CDR3 has 18 residues. Germline CDR1 SGHRS, CDR2 YFSETQ. The trim removed 0 bases at V and 1 base at J, leaving 10 bases unmatched. The CDR3 loop is CASSLGPTDRGLSYEQYF. CDR3 in DNA: TGCGCCAGCAGCTTGGGACCCACTGACAGGGGGCTGTCCTACGAGCAGTACTTC. The full variable domain, with the rest looked up from reference TRBV5-1 and TRBJ2-7, is KAGVTQTPRYLIKTRGQQVTLSCSPISGHRSVSWYQQTPGQGLQFLFEYFSETQRNKGNFPGRFSGRQFSNSRSEMNVSTLELGDSALYLCASSLGPTDRGLSYEQYFGPGTRLTVT.

V gene TRBV12-2 combines with J gene TRBJ2-1. TRBV12-2 is a documented pseudogene. CDR3 length equals 13 residues. Written as DNA, the CDR3 is TGTGCAAGTCGCTTAGCCGCAAGGAATGAGCAGTTCTTC. This translates into CASRLAARNEQFF.